This T cell receptor (beta chain) was recovered during a study of T cell repertoires in MIS-A myocarditis. Some clones are missing from TCRdb's copy, which holds only in-frame ones; the method was immunoSEQ multiplex PCR. The sample lists fewer than 11,000 clones; 80% to 90% were seen once. Germline loops: CDR1 SGHTA, CDR2 FQGNSA. V was shortened by 6 bases and J by 8 bases, with 20 bases between the two germline ends. This CDR3 contains 15 residues. The chain links TRBV7-2 to TRBJ1-3; D uncertain. The origin of this receptor is a man aged 18 to 29 with fulminant myocarditis from multisystem inflammatory syndrome in adults (MIS-A) after COVID-19. The sample comprised thoracic lymph node tissue obtained at autopsy. CDR3: CASSFIERDRDTIYF. The CDR3 coding sequence is TGTGCCAGCAGTTTTATCGAACGAGATAGGGACACCATATATTTT.